The 5 T cell receptor beta chains presented below share a single source sample, sequenced in a study of radiation and T cells in renal cell carcinoma. The method was immunoSEQ multiplex PCR; TCRdb's version includes in-frame clones alone and lacks a portion of them. This repertoire shows more than 20,000 clones, 81% found once; its top ten account for approximately 33%. Noted time point: blood 2 weeks post-SBRT. Treatment reported: 15 Gy SBRT to primary tumor, nephrectomy 4 weeks later. The source was blood, collected from a patient whose treatment included radiotherapy and nephrectomy. The receptors derive from a man between 60 and 75 years old with renal cell carcinoma.

The chain has TRBV18 and TRBJ2-1, with TRBD1 identical over 10 bases. The CDR3 runs to 17 residues. Germline V gene sequence: CDR1 KGHSH, CDR2 LQKENI. V lost 3 bases to trimming and J lost 5 bases; unmatched junction nucleotides: 10. DNA of the CDR3: TGTGCCAGCTCACCTTCCCTACAGGGACAGGGGAACAATGAGCAGTTCTTC. This codes for CASSPSLQGQGNNEQFF. The full variable domain, with the rest looked up from reference TRBV18 and TRBJ2-1, is NAGVMQNPRHLVRRRGQEARLRCSPMKGHSHVYWYRQLPEEGLKFMVYLQKENIIDESGMPKERFSAEFPKEGPSILRIQQVVRGDSAAYFCASSPSLQGQGNNEQFFGPGTRLTVL.

The J gene is TRBJ1-2, the V gene TRBV18; 7 positions match TRBD1. In germline, CDR1 is KGHSH, CDR2 LQKENI. This CDR3 has 14 amino acids. V shed 2 bases and J 4 bases; nucleotides not matched to a gene: 4. CDR3 amino acids: CASSPETGPYGYTF. The CDR3 DNA reads TGTGCCAGCTCACCAGAGACAGGGCCCTATGGCTACACCTTC.

The chain is built from TRBV10-3 and TRBJ2-1; 8 bases are a match to TRBD2. With V trimmed by 6 bases and J by 4 bases, 11 bases remained unmatched. The CDR3 runs to 16 residues. CDR1 and CDR2 (germline): ENHRY, SYGVKD. In DNA, the CDR3 is TGTGCCATCAGCTTGATAGGACTAGCCTTGTACAATGAGCAGTTCTTC. Encoded protein: CAISLIGLALYNEQFF.

The table lists this clone with a few counts. The chain combines TRBV5-1 with TRBJ2-5; 9 bases line up with TRBD2. CDR1 and CDR2 (germline): SGHRS, YFSETQ. The CDR3 totals 14 residues. The J segment lost 5 bases and the V segment lost 6 bases, leaving 8 bases of the junction unmatched. CDR3 bases: TGCGCCAGCATCGGTAGCGGGAGCCGGGAGACCCAGTACTTC. Translating gives CASIGSGSRETQYF. The full variable domain, with the rest looked up from reference TRBV5-1 and TRBJ2-5, is KAGVTQTPRYLIKTRGQQVTLSCSPISGHRSVSWYQQTPGQGLQFLFEYFSETQRNKGNFPGRFSGRQFSNSRSEMNVSTLELGDSALYLCASIGSGSRETQYFGPGTRLLVL.

This sequence joins TRBV30 and TRBJ1-3, with 9 bases lining up with TRBD1. V lost 3 bases, J lost 2 bases, and 14 bases stayed unmatched. Germline assignment: CDR1 GTSNPN and CDR2 SVGIG (reference sequence). The CDR3 extends over 18 amino acids. CDR3 loop: CAWRDWGQGFFTGNTIYF. The CDR3 coding sequence is TGTGCCTGGAGGGATTGGGGACAGGGCTTTTTTACTGGAAACACCATATATTTT.